The clone carrying this T cell receptor beta chain was observed a few times. Time point given: 2015-2016 season, 7 days after influenza vaccination. This table comes from immunoSEQ multiplex PCR, and its TCRdb copy is limited to in-frame clones, with some not included. The sample has just over 8,500 clones, roughly four fifths seen once; the top ten hold 4.1%. The CDR3 length is 16 residues. With V trimmed by 4 bases and J by 2 bases, 6 bases remained unmatched. Germline V CDR1 and CDR2: SGHKS, YYEKEE (reference sequence). This sample was taken from a study of follicular helper T cells after annual influenza vaccination.

This clonotype originated in an adult who received the influenza vaccine. The sequences come from CXCR5+ CD38- circulating T follicular helper cells from blood, collected 7 days after influenza vaccination. Subset meaning: circulating Tfh, non-naive CD4+CXCR5+PD-1+ (ICOS+CD38+ or ICOS-CD38-). This chain uses TRBV5-5 with TRBJ1-6, with 7 nucleotides matching TRBD1. DNA for the CDR3: TGTGCCAGCAGCCAAGGGGGCCTCGCCTATAATTCACCCCTCCACTTT. It is translated as CASSQGGLAYNSPLHF.